This T cell receptor beta chain is from a study of OX40 agonist ivuxolimab in advanced cancers. Using immunoSEQ multiplex PCR, the repertoire was profiled, and TCRdb retains in-frame clones only, with some absent. The sample holds over 30,000 clones, 80% to 95% seen once. This CDR3 has 15 residues. Germline V gene lookup returns CDR1 SGDLS and CDR2 YYNGEE. J gave up 6 bases and V 3 bases, and 4 bases lay outside the gene matches. This specimen consisted of CD4+ or CD8+ T cells sorted from blood, obtained in a trial of the OX40 agonist ivuxolimab. This rearrangement joins TRBV9 to TRBJ2-1, with TRBD1 matching over 12 bases. The sequence derives from an adult with an advanced solid tumor such as melanoma, head and neck, liver or kidney cancer. The CDR3: CASSAGQGARNEQFF. CDR3 DNA sequence: TGTGCCAGCAGCGCGGGACAGGGGGCTCGCAATGAGCAGTTCTTC.